These 8 T cell receptor beta chains were all obtained from the same sample, sequenced in a study of blood T cells in healthy people across ages. A J-beta primer mix and a sample-barcoded 5' primer were used in a second PCR of about 7 to 12 cycles. TCRdb re-called the 5' RACE reads through MiXCR, storing one row per CDR3 protein. The sample consists of approximately 780,000 distinct CDR3 sequences, roughly 26% of them appearing once. These data were likewise used in another study, on T cells of mothers and their children.

The sample comprised blood. Receptors were obtained from a boy aged 5-17 years in good health.

V gene TRBV21-1 combines with J gene TRBJ1-6; the table gives TRBD1 as D, unverified against the DNA. TRBV21-1 is marked as a pseudogene. This CDR3 spans 16 amino acids. The CDR3 here is CASSKEPGQGNSPLHF. DNA of the CDR3: TGTGCCAGCAGCAAGGAGCCGGGACAGGGGAATTCACCCCTCCACTTT.

The V and J genes are TRBV28 and TRBJ2-1; unclear D gene. The V gene's germline CDR1 is MDHEN and CDR2 SYDVKM. This CDR3 contains 13 residues. Trimming left V 3 bases short and J 5 bases short, with 8 bases between. The CDR3 loop reads CASSFDEDNEQFF. The CDR3 DNA is TGTGCCAGCAGTTTCGACGAGGACAATGAGCAGTTCTTC. The whole variable domain, filled in from reference TRBV28 and TRBJ2-1, reads DVKVTQSSRYLVKRTGEKVFLECVQDMDHENMFWYRQDPGLGLRLIYFSYDVKMKEKGDIPEGYSVSREKKERFSLILESASTNQTSMYLCASSFDEDNEQFFGPGTRLTVL.

This clonotype was counted ten times or more. The chain joins TRBV5-1 to TRBJ2-5; D unresolved. CDR1 is SGHRS, CDR2 YFSETQ, per germline. Trimming shortened V by 0 bases and J by 2 bases, and 8 bases separated the two germline ends. This CDR3 has 14 amino acids. The CDR3: CASSLGQLQETQYF. In nucleotides, the CDR3 is TGCGCCAGCAGCTTGGGGCAACTTCAAGAGACCCAGTACTTC.

This chain joins TRBV5-1 and TRBJ2-5, with a possible D match to TRBD1 (6 bases). The DNA end lines up better with TRBJ2-1; the J call may be wrong. CDR3 length: 13 residues. CDR1 is SGHRS, CDR2 YFSETQ, per germline. CDR3 region: CASSLVSGDEQFF. CDR3 bases: TGCGCCAGCAGCTTGGTATCAGGGGATGAGCAGTTCTTC.

The sample holds a few counts of this clonotype. The V gene is TRBV6-6, the J gene TRBJ2-3, with 9 positions matching TRBD2. Germline CDR1 reads MNHNY; CDR2 reads SVGAGI (reference sequence). Germline trimming cut 3 bases from V and 1 base from J; bases unmatched to any gene: 5. The length of the CDR3 is 16 residues. The CDR3: CASSYSAGGGTDTQYF. The DNA for the CDR3 is TGTGCCAGCAGTTATTCGGCGGGGGGGGGCACAGATACGCAGTATTTT.

This rearrangement joins TRBV11-2 to TRBJ1-4; 9 positions agree with TRBD1. Germline trimming cut 3 bases from V and 8 bases from J; bases unmatched to any gene: 7. The germline gives CDR1 SGHAT, CDR2 FQNNGV. The CDR3 covers 15 residues. This CDR3 is CASSFQRDREEKLFF. In nucleotides, the CDR3 is TGTGCCAGCAGCTTCCAAAGGGACAGGGAGGAAAAACTGTTTTTT.

The gene calls are TRBV12-3 or TRBV12-4 and TRBJ1-5; D gene ambiguous. The CDR3 runs to 15 residues. V lost 1 base to trimming and J lost 2 bases, with 9 bases between them. CDR3 amino acids: CASSLERQGNQPQHF. As DNA, the CDR3 is TGTGCCAGCAGTTTAGAGAGGCAGGGCAATCAGCCCCAGCATTTT.

The rearrangement links TRBV27 to TRBJ2-7; 9 nucleotides agree with TRBD2. This CDR3 contains 14 residues. CDR1 and CDR2 from the germline V gene are MNHEY and SMNVEV (reference sequence). V was pared by 4 bases and J by 4 bases, with 5 bases of the junction left unmatched. In nucleotides, the CDR3 is TGTGCCAGCAGTTGGGCTAGCGGGACGTACGAGCAGTACTTC. Its protein is CASSWASGTYEQYF.